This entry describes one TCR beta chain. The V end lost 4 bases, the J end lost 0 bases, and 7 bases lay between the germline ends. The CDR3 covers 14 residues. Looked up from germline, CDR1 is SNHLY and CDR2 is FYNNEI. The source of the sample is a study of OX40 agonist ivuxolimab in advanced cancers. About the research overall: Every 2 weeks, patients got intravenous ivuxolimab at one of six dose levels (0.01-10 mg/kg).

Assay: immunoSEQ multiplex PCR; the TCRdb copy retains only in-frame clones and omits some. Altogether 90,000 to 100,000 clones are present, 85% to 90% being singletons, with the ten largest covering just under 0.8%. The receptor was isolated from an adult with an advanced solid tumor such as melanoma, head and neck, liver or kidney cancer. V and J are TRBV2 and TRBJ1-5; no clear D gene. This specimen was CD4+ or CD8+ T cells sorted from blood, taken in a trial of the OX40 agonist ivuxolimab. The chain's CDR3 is CASSASYSNQPQHF. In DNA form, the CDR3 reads TGTGCCAGCAGTGCGAGTTATAGCAATCAGCCCCAGCATTTT. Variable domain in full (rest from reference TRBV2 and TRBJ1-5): EPEVTQTPSHQVTQMGQEVILRCVPISNHLYFYWYRQILGQKVEFLVSFYNNEISEKSEIFDDQFSVERPDGSNFTLKIRSTKLEDSAMYFCASSASYSNQPQHFGDGTRLSIL.